The 2 T cell receptor beta chains reported below all come from one sample, sequenced in a study of OX40 agonist ivuxolimab in advanced cancers. Sequencing was performed with immunoSEQ multiplex PCR; in TCRdb, only in-frame clones are kept and a portion is missing. The sample carries 25,000 to 40,000 clones, more than 80% recorded once. The sample here was CD4+ or CD8+ T cells sorted from blood, taken in a trial of the OX40 agonist ivuxolimab. These receptors all come from an adult with an advanced solid tumor such as melanoma, head and neck, liver or kidney cancer.

The chain uses TRBV7-9 and TRBJ1-4; tentative D call: TRBD1 (5 bases). This CDR3 is 15 amino acids long. V lost 3 bases to trimming and J lost 7 bases, with 15 bases between them. The germline CDR1 and CDR2 sequences are SEHNR and FQNEAQ (reference sequence). CDR3: CASSLVREDGEKLFF. CDR3 in DNA: TGTGCCAGCAGCTTGGTCAGGGAGGATGGTGAAAAACTGTTTTTT. Using reference TRBV7-9 and TRBJ1-4 for the parts outside the CDR3, the full variable domain is DTGVSQNPRHKITKRGQNVTFRCDPISEHNRLYWYRQTLGQGPEFLTYFQNEAQLEKSRLLSDRFSAERPKGSFSTLEIQRTEQGDSAMYLCASSLVREDGEKLFFGSGTQLSVL.

The chain employs TRBV19 and TRBJ2-2; 9 bases align to TRBD2. V dropped 9 bases and J dropped 8; count of bases not matched to a gene: 22. Germline assignment: CDR1 LNHDA and CDR2 SQIVND (reference sequence). The CDR3 loop spans 18 amino acids. The CDR3 reads CASGLQGRLAGKGGELFF. The CDR3 DNA reads as TGTGCCAGCGGCCTACAAGGTCGGCTAGCGGGGAAAGGTGGGGAGCTGTTTTTT. Variable domain in full (rest from reference TRBV19 and TRBJ2-2): DGGITQSPKYLFRKEGQNVTLSCEQNLNHDAMYWYRQDPGQGLRLIYYSQIVNDFQKGDIAEGYSVSREKKESFPLTVTSAQKNPTAFYLCASGLQGRLAGKGGELFFGEGSRLTVL.